The clone carrying this TCR beta chain was seen ten or more times. What it binds is unknown. The sample is drawn from a study of response to subunit inactivated influenza vaccine. Overall study results and limits: T cells newly recruited by each seasonal influenza vaccination are few, the authors suggested.

This CDR3 region has 12 residues. The V segment lost 5 bases and the J segment 10 bases; nucleotides outside the gene matches: 6. Germline values: CDR1 SGHAT, CDR2 FQDESV (reference sequence). TCRdb itself ran the RT-PCR reads through MiXCR, one entry per CDR3 protein. In the table there are 650,000 to 800,000 distinct CDR3 sequences, under 20% of which are singletons. The sequenced sample was PBMCs from blood, obtained approximately 5 days after vaccination. V gene TRBV11-1 combines with J gene TRBJ2-3; TRBD1 matches 7 bases. The receptor comes from a man aged 45 to 65 who received an inactivated influenza vaccine. As DNA, the CDR3 is TGTGCCAGCAGCCCGACAGGGTTCTCGCAGTATTTT. The encoded protein is CASSPTGFSQYF.